This section outlines one T cell receptor (beta chain) sequence together with its context. Trimming left V 0 bases short and J 4 bases short, with 13 bases between. The CDR3 has 17 residues. Germline values: CDR1 SGHVS, CDR2 FNYEAQ. The data derive from a study of T cell responses to AZD1222 COVID-19 vaccine. Clones were sequenced by immunoSEQ multiplex PCR, and TCRdb holds only the in-frame ones, with some missing. In the table there are under 170,000 clones, less than 95% of which are singletons. The chain links TRBV7-6 to TRBJ1-6; D ambiguous. The sequence came from an adult in good health. The input for sequencing was peripheral blood, taken on day 0 of AZD1222 vaccination. The CDR3 sequence: CASSLARAGRYNSPLHF. The DNA of the CDR3 is TGTGCCAGCAGCTTAGCGCGGGCAGGCCGTTATAATTCACCCCTCCACTTT.